The next 27 T cell receptor beta chains were all read from a single sample in a study of shared clonotypes between healthy human individuals. CD8 cells classed as naive were CD45RO-negative and positively selected for CCR7, excluding terminally differentiated effector memory CD45RA+ cells. Profiled with immunoSEQ multiplex PCR; TCRdb holds only in-frame clones, not every one. The sample has roughly 890,000 clones, 80% to 95% seen once. Material: naive CD8+ T cells sorted from blood. These receptors were taken from a man younger than 40 in good health.

J is TRBJ2-2 and V is TRBV29-1; D is possibly TRBD1 or TRBD2 (5 bases each). The CDR3 has 14 residues. The germline V gene encodes CDR1 SQVTM and CDR2 ANQGSEA. V dropped 4 bases and J dropped 0 bases, with 9 bases sitting between them. This chain's CDR3 is CSVGGPTNTGELFF. The DNA for the CDR3 is TGCAGCGTTGGGGGACCTACGAACACCGGGGAGCTGTTTTTT.

The gene calls are TRBV29-1 and TRBJ1-2; tentative D call: TRBD1 (5 bases). Trimming pared 4 bases from V and 7 bases from J, leaving 19 bases between. The CDR3 is 14 amino acids. The germline gives CDR1 SQVTM, CDR2 ANQGSEA. CDR3 region: CSVAVSGRVLGYTF. CDR3 coding DNA: TGCAGCGTTGCGGTGTCAGGGCGGGTTCTTGGCTACACCTTC.

The V and J genes are TRBV4-1 and TRBJ2-7; TRBD1 matches 7 bases. CDR1 MGHRA and CDR2 YSYEKL come from the germline V gene. The CDR3 loop spans 14 amino acids. V trimming: 2 bases; J trimming: 5 bases; junction bases outside the gene matches: 6. CDR3 region: CASSQTGVVNEQYF. The CDR3 bases are TGCGCCAGCAGCCAAACAGGGGTAGTGAACGAGCAGTACTTC.

This clone came up once. The sample has other DNA sequences that encode this CDR3 too. The chain joins TRBV29-1 to TRBJ2-1; 10 nucleotides align to TRBD2. The germline V gene has CDR1 SQVTM and CDR2 ANQGSEA. The CDR3 covers 13 residues. The V segment lost 7 bases and the J segment 4 bases; nucleotides outside the gene matches: 4. The CDR3 spells CSARTSGYNEQFF. The CDR3 DNA follows: TGCAGCGCCAGGACTAGCGGTTACAATGAGCAGTTCTTC.

The chain employs TRBV7-9 and TRBJ2-5; unclear D gene. CDR3 length: 12 amino acids. Trimming stripped 6 bases from V and 5 bases from J, with 10 bases between. Germline assignment: CDR1 SEHNR and CDR2 FQNEAQ (reference sequence). For the CDR3, the DNA is TGTGCCAGCAGTCACTCGTGGGAGACCCAGTACTTC. It specifies CASSHSWETQYF.

V gene TRBV28 combines with J gene TRBJ1-4; tentatively, D is TRBD1 (6 bases). The CDR3 sequence is 13 residues long. Germline CDR1 and CDR2: MDHEN and SYDVKM. The germline V and J ends were trimmed by 10 bases and 12 bases, with 21 bases remaining between them. The CDR3 sequence is CATQGHPNGELFF. CDR3 DNA: TGTGCCACCCAGGGACATCCGAACGGGGAACTGTTTTTT.

V and J are TRBV7-8 and TRBJ2-7; D may be TRBD1 or TRBD2 (5 bases each). Germline V lookup: CDR1 SGHVS, CDR2 FQNEAQ. V shed 8 bases and J shed 2 bases, with 19 bases lying between them. There are 15 residues in the CDR3. In DNA form, the CDR3 reads TGTGCCAGCTCGCCGCCCGGGGACGTAGCCTACGAGCAGTACTTC. Protein: CASSPPGDVAYEQYF.

V is TRBV4-3 and J is TRBJ1-5; no definite D call. The V gene's germline CDR1 is LGHNA and CDR2 YSLEER. The CDR3 extends over 14 amino acids. Trimming took off 0 bases at V and 3 bases at J, with 6 bases between the two ends. The CDR3 nucleotides are TGCGCCAGCAGCCAAGAGAGGTACAATCAGCCCCAGCATTTT. This sequence encodes CASSQERYNQPQHF.

The chain has TRBV10-2 and TRBJ2-4; TRBD1 agrees at 9 bases. The CDR3 covers 11 residues. V was pared by 10 bases and J by 8 bases, with 3 bases of the junction left unmatched. In germline, CDR1 is WSHSY, CDR2 SAAADI. The CDR3 region has the DNA TGCGCCACGGGACAGGGCGACATTCAGTACTTC. It codes for CATGQGDIQYF.

The gene calls are TRBV27 and TRBJ1-3; possibly TRBD1 for D (6 bases). The germline gives CDR1 MNHEY, CDR2 SMNVEV (reference sequence). The CDR3 consists of 14 residues. Trimming removed 7 bases at V and 0 bases at J, with 10 bases between. CDR3 sequence: CASKTGISGNTIYF. DNA of the CDR3: TGTGCCAGCAAGACAGGCATCTCTGGAAACACCATATATTTT.

The CDR3 DNA reads as TGTGCCAGCAGTTACGTCGGGGACTCAGAAGCTTTCTTT. The encoded protein is CASSYVGDSEAFF. The V and J genes are TRBV6-6 and TRBJ1-1, with a tentative D call TRBD1 (5 bases). CDR1 and CDR2 from the germline V gene are MNHNY and SVGAGI (reference sequence). Between the trimmed V and J ends, which lost 2 bases and 8 bases, there was a span of 12 bases. The CDR3 has 13 amino acids.

Concerning this clone itself: This sample also contains other DNA sequences that code for the same CDR3. The V gene is TRBV20-1, the J gene TRBJ2-7; D gene ambiguous. Deletions cut 3 bases from V and 3 bases from J, with 3 bases between. Germline V CDR1 and CDR2: DFQATT, SNEGSKA (reference sequence). This CDR3 has 10 amino acids. Here the CDR3 reads CSASDYEQYF. CDR3 nucleotide sequence: TGCAGTGCTAGCGACTACGAGCAGTACTTC.

V is TRBV11-2 and J is TRBJ2-7, with D hard to call. The CDR3 covers 15 residues. V was clipped by 5 bases and J by 0 bases, with 14 bases between them. Per the germline V gene, CDR1 is SGHAT and CDR2 is FQNNGV. This chain's CDR3 is CASSQTGPSSYEQYF. DNA for the CDR3: TGTGCCAGCAGCCAGACCGGGCCAAGCTCCTACGAGCAGTACTTC. The full variable domain, rest sourced from reference TRBV11-2 and TRBJ2-7, is EAGVAQSPRYKIIEKRQSVAFWCNPISGHATLYWYQQILGQGPKLLIQFQNNGVVDDSQLPKDRFSAERLKGVDSTLKIQPAKLEDSAVYLCASSQTGPSSYEQYFGPGTRLTVT.

As to this clone: The same CDR3 also results from other DNA sequences found in this sample. The chain has TRBV7-9 and TRBJ2-7, with D tentatively TRBD1 (6 bases). CDR1 is SEHNR and CDR2 is FQNEAQ in the germline V gene (reference sequence). The ends were cut back, 5 bases at V and 2 bases at J, with 10 bases in the middle. This CDR3 is 13 amino acids long. The CDR3 protein is CASSLGGTYEQYF. CDR3 nucleotides: TGTGCCAGCAGCCTTGGGGGCACCTACGAGCAGTACTTC.

This clone was recorded only once. V usage is TRBV13 and J usage is TRBJ2-7; perhaps TRBD2 as D (6 bases). With 5 bases removed from V and 2 bases from J, the gap between germline ends came to 16 bases. Germline loops: CDR1 PRHDT, CDR2 FYEKMQ (reference sequence). This CDR3 is built from 15 residues. CDR3 protein: CASSLGERAPYEQYF. Here the CDR3 DNA reads TGTGCCAGCAGCCTGGGTGAGCGGGCTCCCTACGAGCAGTACTTC.

This clone appeared a few times. The rearrangement links TRBV27 to TRBJ2-1; a possible D gene is TRBD2 (5 bases). The CDR3 runs 14 residues. Germline V gene data show CDR1 as MNHEY and CDR2 as SMNVEV (reference sequence). V shed 7 bases and J shed 8 bases, with 18 bases lying between them. This chain's CDR3 is CASMSGIAFDEQFF. DNA for the CDR3: TGTGCCAGCATGAGTGGTATAGCGTTCGATGAGCAGTTCTTC.

V usage is TRBV4-3 and J usage is TRBJ2-1; TRBD2 might be the D (6 bases). The CDR3 covers 16 residues. V was clipped by 2 bases and J by 1 base, with 12 bases between them. Looked up from germline, CDR1 is LGHNA and CDR2 is YSLEER. CDR3 sequence: CASSQTTSSSYNEQFF. As DNA, the CDR3 is TGCGCCAGCAGCCAAACGACTAGTTCTTCCTACAATGAGCAGTTCTTC.

The chain combines TRBV7-6 with TRBJ1-1, with D possibly matching TRBD1 (5 bases). The CDR3 consists of 15 residues. Trimming cost V 8 bases and J 1 base, with 17 bases left between them. CDR1 SGHVS and CDR2 FNYEAQ come from the germline V gene. The CDR3 region is CASHKEAGRNTEAFF. The DNA of the CDR3 is TGTGCCAGCCACAAAGAGGCAGGGCGGAACACTGAAGCTTTCTTT.

The rearrangement uses TRBV7-2 and TRBJ2-1; 9 bases are shared with TRBD2. V lost 3 bases, J lost 9 bases, and 3 bases stayed unmatched. Germline CDR1 and CDR2: SGHTA and FQGNSA. The CDR3 consists of 13 residues. CDR3: CASSLAGGTEQFF. In DNA form, the CDR3 reads TGTGCCAGCAGCTTGGCGGGAGGGACTGAGCAGTTCTTC.

The chain carries TRBV13 and TRBJ2-5; 8 positions agree with TRBD1. The CDR3 runs 14 residues. Germline V CDR1 and CDR2: PRHDT, FYEKMQ (reference sequence). With V trimmed by 3 bases and J by 4 bases, 4 bases remained unmatched. CDR3 residues: CASSFGQGGETQYF. The CDR3 DNA sequence: TGTGCCAGCAGCTTTGGACAGGGAGGAGAGACCCAGTACTTC.

The V gene is TRBV6-1, the J gene TRBJ2-7; possibly TRBD1 for D (6 bases). V shed 7 bases and J shed 2 bases, with 12 bases lying between them. The CDR3 totals 13 residues. Germline V gene sequence: CDR1 MNHNS, CDR2 SASEGT. In DNA, the CDR3 is TGTGCCAGCATCGGGACAATCGCCTACGAGCAGTACTTC. Translated, it gives CASIGTIAYEQYF.

This clone appeared once. The gene calls are TRBV21-1 and TRBJ2-7; no check of the table's D call, TRBD2, against the DNA was made. TRBV21-1 is annotated as a pseudogene. This CDR3 is built from 23 residues. DNA of the CDR3: TGTGCTAGCAGCAAAGCGGGTACCGAATTAATTAAGCGGGCTATTGCGAGCTCCTACGAGCAGTACTTC. Translation: CASSKAGTELIKRAIASSYEQYF.

As concerns this clone: Other DNA sequences of this sample code for an identical CDR3. The rearrangement uses TRBV27 and TRBJ2-3; D gene ambiguous. The CDR3 sequence is 11 residues long. Germline CDR1 reads MNHEY; CDR2 reads SMNVEV (reference sequence). V lost 7 bases and J lost 6, with 8 bases in between. In nucleotides, the CDR3 is TGTGCCAGCACCTTCGGGGATACGCAGTATTTT. Its protein is CASTFGDTQYF.

Concerning this clone itself: The sample contains more than one DNA sequence encoding this CDR3. The chain has TRBV9 and TRBJ2-1; D possibly uses TRBD1 or TRBD2 (5 bases each). The germline V gene has CDR1 SGDLS and CDR2 YYNGEE. Between the trimmed V and J ends, which lost 3 bases and 6 bases, there was a span of 7 bases. The CDR3 length is 12 residues. The CDR3 here is CASSGGGNEQFF. The CDR3 bases are TGTGCCAGCAGCGGTGGGGGCAATGAGCAGTTCTTC.

This clone was seen a single time. The chain recombines TRBV7-2 with TRBJ2-7; 12 bases are shared with TRBD1. V shed 5 bases and J 4 bases; nucleotides not matched to a gene: 6. Germline lookup yields CDR1 SGHTA and CDR2 FQGNSA. The CDR3 contains 15 residues. The CDR3 sequence: CASSLRDRGPYEQYF. The CDR3 coding sequence is TGTGCCAGCAGCCTCCGGGACAGGGGGCCGTACGAGCAGTACTTC.

This clone was seen only a few times. V gene TRBV4-1 combines with J gene TRBJ2-7; possible D gene TRBD1, 6 bases. With 2 bases removed from V and 1 base from J, the gap between germline ends came to 18 bases. Per germline, CDR1 MGHRA and CDR2 YSYEKL. This CDR3 region has 17 residues. The CDR3 sequence is CASSQPNIQGLSYEQYF. CDR3 nucleotides: TGCGCCAGCAGCCAACCAAACATACAGGGCCTATCCTACGAGCAGTACTTC.

This chain joins TRBV7-9 and TRBJ1-4, with D hard to call. Between the trimmed V and J ends, which lost 2 bases and 1 base, there was a span of 8 bases. Per germline, CDR1 SEHNR and CDR2 FQNEAQ (reference sequence). The CDR3 spans 15 residues. Here the CDR3 DNA reads TGTGCCAGCAGCTTATACTCAGGAACTAATGAAAAACTGTTTTTT. This gives the protein CASSLYSGTNEKLFF.